This TCR beta chain is from a study of monozygotic twins with cystic fibrosis. As for the study in general: Three micrograms of fragmented DNA underwent about 16 PCR cycles for library preparation.

Using immunoSEQ multiplex PCR, the repertoire was profiled, and TCRdb retains in-frame clones only, with some absent. The top ten hold 1% to 1.2% of the sample, which has 13,000 to 15,000 clones, about 85% seen once. About this clone itself: The antigen is not known.

The CDR3 consists of 13 residues. V lost 1 base, J lost 4 bases, and 8 bases lay in between. Germline V CDR1 and CDR2: SGHKS, YYEKEE (reference sequence). Study outcomes and limitations: V usage most resembled the co-twin in 13 of 16 pairs.

The sequence derives from a boy between 5 and 17 years old with cystic fibrosis. The chain has TRBV5-5 and TRBJ1-1; no clear D gene. The specimen was blood. Here the CDR3 DNA reads TGTGCCAGCAGCTTGAAGGCCTCCACTGAAGCTTTCTTT. Amino acids: CASSLKASTEAFF.